One sample yielded the 27 T cell receptor beta chains listed below, sequenced in a study of regulatory T cells in long-lasting Graves disease. Sequencing libraries for TCR beta were prepared with iRepertoire HTBI primers and Arm-PCR of CDR3 regions. TCRdb ran MiXCR on the multiplex PCR reads and lists one entry per CDR3 protein. The sample shows approximately 440,000 distinct CDR3 sequences, roughly a quarter of them seen only once. Time point meaning: persistent/refractory GD, antithyroid drugs over 5 years with positive TRAb. Making the TCR library involved RNA that had been extracted from PBMCs. The specimen comprised peripheral blood mononuclear cells (PBMCs), sampled when the disease was refractory, from a patient treated with antithyroid drugs. These TCRs come from a female donor with Graves disease.

The chain is built from TRBV11-3 and TRBJ1-1; D gene unclear. V lost 5 bases to trimming and J lost 10 bases, with 17 bases between them. This CDR3 is built from 13 residues. Germline V gene lookup returns CDR1 SGHNT and CDR2 YENEEA. The CDR3 reads CASSRSGDGVAFF. CDR3 in DNA: TGTGCCAGCAGCCGAAGTGGGGATGGGGTAGCTTTCTTT.

This sequence joins TRBV4-1 and TRBJ2-5; TRBD2 aligns across 7 bases. Germline V gene lookup returns CDR1 MGHRA and CDR2 YSYEKL. This CDR3 spans 15 amino acids. J was trimmed by 4 bases and V by 1 base; bases with no gene match: 6. The CDR3 region is CASSQVKTGGETQYF. CDR3 nucleotides: TGCGCCAGCAGCCAAGTCAAAACGGGAGGAGAGACCCAGTACTTC.

Only a few counts were recorded for this clonotype. The genes are TRBV9 and TRBJ1-2; 11 nucleotides align to TRBD1. Germline CDR1 reads SGDLS; CDR2 reads YYNGEE. J gave up 4 bases and V 5 bases, and 1 base lay outside the gene matches. This CDR3 comprises 13 residues. CDR3 coding DNA: TGTGCCAGCAGTGGGACAGGGGGCTATGGCTACACCTTC. It translates to CASSGTGGYGYTF.

There are a few counts of this clonotype. This chain joins TRBV24-1 and TRBJ1-1, with a possible D match to TRBD1 (5 bases). Germline loops: CDR1 KGHDR, CDR2 SFDVKD. There are 13 residues in the CDR3. V was pared by 6 bases and J by 1 base, with 8 bases between. This CDR3 is CATSYGQNTEAFF. In DNA, the CDR3 is TGTGCCACCAGTTACGGACAGAACACTGAAGCTTTCTTT.

This clonotype occurred a few times. The chain joins TRBV19 to TRBJ2-7, with D unclear. V was clipped by 5 bases and J by 3 bases, with 14 bases between them. CDR1 is LNHDA, CDR2 SQIVND, per germline (reference sequence). This CDR3 is built from 14 residues. CDR3 DNA: TGTGCCAGTAGTGGCAAGGTGACATTCTACGAGCAGTACTTC. Amino acid sequence: CASSGKVTFYEQYF.

Regarding this clonotype: A read error is possible here, since a much larger clone lies one base away. The genes are TRBV12-3 or TRBV12-4 and TRBJ1-3, with D unclear. The CDR3 extends over 14 amino acids. The V end was cut by 9 bases, the J end by 0 bases, with 12 bases between. The CDR3: CASQMMGSGNTIYF. DNA of the CDR3: TGTGCCAGTCAAATGATGGGCTCTGGAAACACCATATATTTT.

This clonotype was detected a few times. The genes are TRBV6-5 and TRBJ1-1; the match to TRBD1 covers 8 bases. V lost 2 bases, J lost 0 bases, and 11 bases stayed unmatched. This CDR3 region has 18 residues. The germline gives CDR1 MNHEY, CDR2 SVGAGI. CDR3 region: CASSYMGGQVGVNTEAFF. The CDR3 DNA follows: TGTGCCAGCAGTTACATGGGGGGACAGGTGGGAGTGAACACTGAAGCTTTCTTT.

The chain links TRBV27 to TRBJ2-3, with D maybe TRBD2 (6 bases). The CDR3 is made up of 11 amino acids. Germline V lookup: CDR1 MNHEY, CDR2 SMNVEV (reference sequence). Between the trimmed V and J ends, which lost 6 bases and 8 bases, there was a span of 9 bases. This CDR3 reads CASRLGGTQYF. CDR3 sequence (DNA): TGTGCCAGCAGGCTGGGGGGTACGCAGTATTTT.

This clonotype appeared many times. J is TRBJ1-2 and V is TRBV7-9; D uncertain. This CDR3 region has 13 residues. From germline, CDR1 is SEHNR and CDR2 FQNEAQ (reference sequence). Trimming left V 3 bases short and J 4 bases short, with 9 bases between. The CDR3 reads CASSFGESYGYTF. The CDR3 DNA reads as TGTGCCAGCAGCTTTGGCGAAAGCTATGGCTACACCTTC.

In its sample, this clonotype was seen many times. V is TRBV7-2 and J is TRBJ2-5; 11 positions agree with TRBD2. Looked up from germline, CDR1 is SGHTA and CDR2 is FQGNSA. This CDR3 region has 15 residues. The ends lost 5 bases at V and 5 bases at J; junction bases unmatched: 7. The CDR3 DNA follows: TGTGCCAGCAGCCCGGTAGCGGGAGGGATTGAGACCCAGTACTTC. This codes for CASSPVAGGIETQYF.

There are a few counts of this clonotype. This chain joins TRBV20-1 and TRBJ2-5; TRBD2 matches at 8 bases. Germline V gene lookup returns CDR1 DFQATT and CDR2 SNEGSKA (reference sequence). The V and J ends lost 7 bases and 4 bases, in that order; junction bases with no gene match: 11. The CDR3 totals 14 residues. CDR3 coding DNA: TGCAGTGGGCGGGGGGAGGCGGGAGGAGAGACCCAGTACTTC. This translates into CSGRGEAGGETQYF.

The V call is TRBV7-9, the J call TRBJ1-2; 8 bases agree with TRBD1. Germline-derived CDR1 and CDR2 are SEHNR and FQNEAQ (reference sequence). J gave up 2 bases and V 7 bases, and 9 bases lay outside the gene matches. The CDR3 covers 15 residues. The CDR3 loop reads CASTESRGPNYGYTF. The DNA of the CDR3 is TGTGCCAGCACCGAAAGCAGGGGGCCGAACTATGGCTACACCTTC. Based on the CDR3 plus reference TRBV7-9 and TRBJ1-2, the full variable domain is DTGVSQNPRHKITKRGQNVTFRCDPISEHNRLYWYRQTLGQGPEFLTYFQNEAQLEKSRLLSDRFSAERPKGSFSTLEIQRTEQGDSAMYLCASTESRGPNYGYTFGSGTRLTVV.

This clonotype showed up many times. The chain uses TRBV2 and TRBJ1-1; the D gene is possibly TRBD1 (5 bases). V was cut by 6 bases and J by 5 bases, with 28 bases left in between. Germline CDR1 SNHLY, CDR2 FYNNEI. The CDR3 spans 18 residues. The CDR3 DNA reads TGTGCCAGCAGAGGATTACAATATAGTGATGTTGGGGGGACTGAAGCTTTCTTT. This encodes CASRGLQYSDVGGTEAFF.

This clonotype was observed many times. The chain links TRBV29-1 to TRBJ1-2, with 9 bases aligning to TRBD1. Looked up from germline, CDR1 is SQVTM and CDR2 is ANQGSEA. Trimming removed 6 bases from V and 1 base from J; junction bases left unmatched: 15. The CDR3 sequence is 17 residues long. The CDR3 region has the DNA TGCAGCGTGATACTTCCGGGACAGGGAGGAAATAACTATGGCTACACCTTC. Amino acids: CSVILPGQGGNNYGYTF.

The chain recombines TRBV29-1 with TRBJ1-5, with D perhaps TRBD1 (5 bases). This CDR3 spans 14 amino acids. V was clipped by 6 bases and J by 0 bases, with 12 bases between them. CDR1 and CDR2 (germline): SQVTM, ANQGSEA. The CDR3 DNA is TGCAGCGTCAGGTGGGGGAGTAGCAATCAGCCCCAGCATTTT. Its protein product is CSVRWGSSNQPQHF. Supplemented by reference TRBV29-1 and TRBJ1-5, the full variable domain reads SAVISQKPSRDICQRGTSLTIQCQVDSQVTMMFWYRQQPGQSLTLIATANQGSEATYESGFVIDKFPISRPNLTFSTLTVSNMSPEDSSIYLCSVRWGSSNQPQHFGDGTRLSIL.

This clonotype was detected ten times or more. The genes are TRBV27 and TRBJ2-5; unclear D gene. CDR3 length: 12 residues. The V gene lost 2 bases and the J gene lost 7 bases, with 8 bases spanning the gap. Germline values: CDR1 MNHEY, CDR2 SMNVEV (reference sequence). The CDR3 coding sequence is TGTGCCAGCAGTTTAAATGGGCGGACCCAGTACTTC. It specifies CASSLNGRTQYF.

This clonotype was picked up a small number of times. One end of the junction is discordant with germline, which a read error may explain. The chain employs TRBV5-6 and TRBJ2-7; D gene ambiguous. The CDR3 contains 13 residues. Germline assignment: CDR1 SGHDT and CDR2 YYEEEE. CDR3 amino acids: CASSFYFPPILDF. For the CDR3, the DNA is TGTGCCAGCAGCTTCTATTTCCCCCCGATCCTCGACTTC.

This clonotype turned up a few times. Relative to the germline gene, one junction end is altered; a read error may explain this. The CDR3 nucleotides are TGCGCCAGCAGCTACGACCTCTCCGACGAGCAGTACTTC. Translating gives CASSYDLSDEQYF. The chain is built from TRBV5-1 and TRBJ2-7, with D uncertain. The CDR3 totals 13 residues. CDR1 is SGHRS, CDR2 YFSETQ, per germline.

This clonotype turned up a few times. This chain joins TRBV19 and TRBJ1-1; D is possibly TRBD1 (5 bases). This CDR3 is 13 amino acids long. V lost 4 bases and J 5 bases, leaving 11 bases between the germline ends. Per germline, CDR1 LNHDA and CDR2 SQIVND (reference sequence). The DNA of the CDR3 is TGTGCCAGTAGTACAGGGACGGGTACTGAAGCTTTCTTT. Amino acid sequence: CASSTGTGTEAFF.

This clonotype was counted a few times. The V gene is TRBV7-9, the J gene TRBJ1-2; D may be TRBD1 (6 bases). V lost 6 bases to trimming and J lost 7 bases, with 15 bases between them. The CDR3 length is 13 residues. The germline gives CDR1 SEHNR, CDR2 FQNEAQ (reference sequence). The DNA of the CDR3 is TGTGCCAGCAGGGTGGCAGGGGACGGTGGCTACACCTTC. Its translation is CASRVAGDGGYTF.

There are a few counts of this clonotype. This sequence joins TRBV15 and TRBJ2-7; a weak D match, TRBD2 (7 bases). V lost 5 bases, J lost 7 bases, and 18 bases lay in between. Germline CDR1 LNHNV, CDR2 YYDKDF (reference sequence). CDR3 length: 14 amino acids. The CDR3 is CATSGHEGGGEQYF. DNA for the CDR3: TGTGCCACCAGCGGCCACGAGGGAGGGGGGGAGCAGTACTTC.

Only a few counts were recorded for this clonotype. This sequence joins TRBV29-1 and TRBJ1-1; D may be TRBD1 (5 bases). Trimming removed 0 bases from V and 0 bases from J, with 11 bases in between. Germline V gene data show CDR1 as SQVTM and CDR2 as ANQGSEA. The CDR3 consists of 15 residues. CDR3 residues: CSVEEGAGMNTEAFF. As DNA, the CDR3 is TGCAGCGTTGAAGAAGGGGCGGGGATGAACACTGAAGCTTTCTTT. The whole variable domain, remainder taken from reference TRBV29-1 and TRBJ1-1, is SAVISQKPSRDICQRGTSLTIQCQVDSQVTMMFWYRQQPGQSLTLIATANQGSEATYESGFVIDKFPISRPNLTFSTLTVSNMSPEDSSIYLCSVEEGAGMNTEAFFGQGTRLTVV.

This clonotype was seen only a few times. The V and J genes are TRBV29-1 and TRBJ1-1; 7 bases map to TRBD1. The CDR3 has 15 residues. Per the germline V gene, CDR1 is SQVTM and CDR2 is ANQGSEA. Trimming at V came to 2 bases and at J to 0 bases, leaving 6 bases not matched to a gene. In DNA form, the CDR3 reads TGCAGCGTTGAATCTTCTGGGACAGTGAACACTGAAGCTTTCTTT. Amino acid sequence: CSVESSGTVNTEAFF. Full variable domain (outside the CDR3, taken from reference TRBV29-1 and TRBJ1-1): SAVISQKPSRDICQRGTSLTIQCQVDSQVTMMFWYRQQPGQSLTLIATANQGSEATYESGFVIDKFPISRPNLTFSTLTVSNMSPEDSSIYLCSVESSGTVNTEAFFGQGTRLTVV.

This clonotype was seen ten or more times. The genes are TRBV2 and TRBJ2-2; 7 nucleotides line up with TRBD1. Germline assignment: CDR1 SNHLY and CDR2 FYNNEI. V was pared by 4 bases and J by 7 bases, with 12 bases of the junction left unmatched. The CDR3 contains 16 residues. CDR3 sequence reads: CASSAGHRGRIGELFF. The CDR3 coding sequence is TGTGCCAGCAGTGCAGGACACAGGGGTCGCATCGGGGAGCTGTTTTTT.

This chain joins TRBV19 and TRBJ2-1, with 9 bases matching TRBD2. CDR3 length: 16 residues. Germline CDR1 reads LNHDA; CDR2 reads SQIVND (reference sequence). Germline trimming cut 2 bases from V and 5 bases from J; bases unmatched to any gene: 7. The CDR3 bases are TGTGCCAGTAGTATAAAGGCTAGCGGGACCCACAATGAGCAGTTCTTC. Its translation is CASSIKASGTHNEQFF.

The chain links TRBV5-5 to TRBJ2-2, with D unclear. With 4 bases removed from V and 0 bases from J, the gap between germline ends came to 13 bases. From germline, CDR1 is SGHKS and CDR2 YYEKEE (reference sequence). This CDR3 contains 16 residues. The CDR3 here is CASSGKVHSNTGELFF. CDR3 DNA sequence: TGTGCCAGCAGCGGAAAAGTACACTCGAACACCGGGGAGCTGTTTTTT.

CDR3 DNA sequence: TGTGCCAGCAGCCCACCCCCCGGGACACAAGCGAAGCAGTACTTC. Amino acid sequence: CASSPPPGTQAKQYF. The V gene is TRBV9, the J gene TRBJ2-7; D is possibly TRBD1 (6 bases). This CDR3 contains 15 residues. Trimming removed 4 bases from V and 8 bases from J, with 22 bases in between. In germline, CDR1 is SGDLS, CDR2 YYNGEE. Combining the CDR3 with reference TRBV9 and TRBJ2-7 gives the whole variable domain DSGVTQTPKHLITATGQRVTLRCSPRSGDLSVYWYQQSLDQGLQFLIQYYNGEERAKGNILERFSAQQFPDLHSELNLSSLELGDSALYFCASSPPPGTQAKQYFGPGTRLTVT.